A single sample gave rise to the 32 T cell receptor beta chains below, sequenced in a study of blood T cells in healthy people across ages. The second PCR ran about 6 to 12 cycles with a sample-barcoded 5' primer and J-beta primers. TCRdb reanalysed the 5' RACE reads using MiXCR and keeps one entry per CDR3 protein. The table records over 500,000 distinct CDR3 sequences, about a quarter of them present only once. The same data also went into a second study, on T cells of mothers and their children.

Input material: blood. The origin of the receptors is a boy aged 2-15 years in good health.

The J gene is TRBJ2-5, the V gene TRBV7-2; the D gene could be TRBD1 or TRBD2 (5 bases each). This CDR3 contains 14 residues. Trimming removed 1 base at V and 5 bases at J, with 11 bases between. From germline, CDR1 is SGHTA and CDR2 FQGNSA. As DNA, the CDR3 is TGTGCCAGCAGCTTAGGGGGCGGGTATGAGACCCAGTACTTC. It is translated as CASSLGGGYETQYF.

The rearrangement joins TRBV20-1 to TRBJ1-2; the D is unclear. V dropped 3 bases and J dropped 4 bases, with 9 bases sitting between them. This CDR3 contains 12 residues. Per germline, CDR1 DFQATT and CDR2 SNEGSKA (reference sequence). The CDR3 reads CSARGEVYGYTF. DNA of the CDR3: TGCAGTGCTAGGGGCGAGGTCTATGGCTACACCTTC.

This clonotype has at least ten counts. The J gene is TRBJ2-1, the V gene TRBV3-1, with 8 bases that match TRBD2. The CDR3 is 15 amino acids. Germline CDR1 LGHDT, CDR2 YNNKEL (reference sequence). V lost 1 base, J lost 2 bases, and 1 base stayed unmatched. The CDR3 DNA sequence: TGTGCCAGCAGCCAAGCAGCGGGGGCCTACAATGAGCAGTTCTTC. This sequence encodes CASSQAAGAYNEQFF.

This clonotype was observed a few times. This chain connects TRBV12-3 or TRBV12-4 to TRBJ2-5; D remains unclear. This CDR3 spans 14 amino acids. Trimming took off 3 bases at V and 6 bases at J, with 14 bases between the two ends. Here the CDR3 DNA reads TGTGCCAGCAGTTTTCAGGTAGCTGTGAAGACCCAGTACTTC. Its protein is CASSFQVAVKTQYF.

This clonotype came up a few times. This chain uses TRBV7-9 with TRBJ1-1; D possibly corresponds to TRBD1 (5 bases). Germline lookup yields CDR1 SEHNR and CDR2 FQNEAQ (reference sequence). The CDR3 length is 17 residues. The V gene lost 1 base and the J gene lost 1 base, with 16 bases spanning the gap. CDR3: CASSLVSRERRNTEAFF. The DNA for the CDR3 is TGTGCCAGCAGCTTAGTGTCCAGGGAGAGGAGGAACACTGAAGCTTTCTTT.

The V gene is TRBV6-6, the J gene TRBJ2-7, with D perhaps assigned TRBD1 or TRBD2 (5 bases each). The CDR3 is made up of 12 amino acids. Trimming shortened V by 6 bases and J by 6 bases, and 12 bases separated the two germline ends. Germline-derived CDR1 and CDR2 are MNHNY and SVGAGI (reference sequence). As DNA, the CDR3 is TGTGCCAGCAGCCCAGGGAGTCGCGAGCAGTACTTC. It is translated as CASSPGSREQYF.

The chain uses TRBV14 and TRBJ1-2, with D unresolved. The CDR3 consists of 15 residues. Germline-derived CDR1 and CDR2 are SGHDN and FVKESK. The germline V and J ends were trimmed by 3 bases and 2 bases, with 13 bases remaining between them. The CDR3, as DNA: TGTGCCAGCAGCCATGGGAGATTAGAGAACTATGGCTACACCTTC. The encoded protein is CASSHGRLENYGYTF. Using reference TRBV14 and TRBJ1-2 for the parts outside the CDR3, the full variable domain is EAGVTQFPSHSVIEKGQTVTLRCDPISGHDNLYWYRRVMGKEIKFLLHFVKESKQDESGMPNNRFLAERTGGTYSTLKVQPAELEDSGVYFCASSHGRLENYGYTFGSGTRLTVV.

This chain links TRBV9 with TRBJ2-3; 12 bases are shared with TRBD2. The CDR3 runs to 19 residues. The germline V gene encodes CDR1 SGDLS and CDR2 YYNGEE. V was pared by 3 bases and J by 2 bases, with 13 bases of the junction left unmatched. The CDR3, as DNA: TGTGCCAGCAGCGGGACTAGCGGGAACCAAGAATCATCCACAGATACGCAGTATTTT. Its translation: CASSGTSGNQESSTDTQYF.

The chain is built from TRBV2 and TRBJ2-5, with 7 bases identical to TRBD2. The CDR3 runs 15 residues. Germline V CDR1 and CDR2: SNHLY, FYNNEI. Losses at the gene ends were 4 bases for V and 5 bases for J; bases not matched to a gene: 10. The CDR3 reads CASSGPPRGGETQYF. The CDR3 nucleotides are TGTGCCAGCAGTGGACCTCCGAGGGGAGGGGAGACCCAGTACTTC.

This clonotype was picked up many times. In DNA form, the CDR3 reads TGCAGTGCTCGGCTAGCGTCGAAAGAGACCCAGTACTTC. Translating gives CSARLASKETQYF. The chain combines TRBV20-1 with TRBJ2-5, with D tentatively TRBD2 (6 bases). The germline CDR1 and CDR2 sequences are DFQATT and SNEGSKA (reference sequence). This CDR3 has 13 residues. Trimming removed 5 bases from V and 3 bases from J, with 13 bases in between.

Here the CDR3 DNA reads TGTGCCAGCAGCCCCGGCACAGTCTCTGGAAACACCATATATTTT. It specifies CASSPGTVSGNTIYF. This chain links TRBV9 with TRBJ1-3; no firm D call. V lost 4 bases and J 0 bases, leaving 11 bases between the germline ends. The CDR3 has 15 residues. The germline V gene encodes CDR1 SGDLS and CDR2 YYNGEE.

This clonotype was seen many times. The chain links TRBV12-3 or TRBV12-4 to TRBJ2-5; D gene ambiguous. This CDR3 spans 16 amino acids. V shed 0 bases and J shed 4 bases, with 15 bases lying between them. CDR3: CASSLAIVSARETQYF. CDR3 nucleotides: TGTGCCAGCAGTTTAGCGATAGTAAGCGCTCGAGAGACCCAGTACTTC.

The chain has TRBV7-9 and TRBJ2-1; D not resolved. Germline-derived CDR1 and CDR2 are SEHNR and FQNEAQ (reference sequence). Trimming cost V 6 bases and J 4 bases, with 16 bases left between them. The CDR3 length is 15 residues. The CDR3 loop is CASRGNSLPYNEQFF. CDR3 bases: TGTGCCAGCAGGGGTAACAGCCTACCATACAATGAGCAGTTCTTC.

The chain recombines TRBV20-1 with TRBJ2-5; D is ambiguous. The germline V and J ends were trimmed by 5 bases and 0 bases, with 4 bases remaining between them. Germline values: CDR1 DFQATT, CDR2 SNEGSKA (reference sequence). The CDR3 has 11 residues. The CDR3 loop is CSASYQETQYF. The CDR3 bases are TGCAGTGCTTCGTACCAAGAGACCCAGTACTTC.

For the CDR3, the DNA is TGTGCCAGCAGCAAGGAGGGTTTCCGCGTGGAGACCCAGTACTTC. This sequence encodes CASSKEGFRVETQYF. This chain connects TRBV7-2 to TRBJ2-5; a weak D match, TRBD2 (6 bases). Trimming shortened V by 5 bases and J by 5 bases, and 18 bases separated the two germline ends. CDR1 and CDR2 from the germline V gene are SGHTA and FQGNSA. The CDR3 contains 15 residues.

This clonotype has a handful of counts. This chain joins TRBV5-1 and TRBJ2-2; D possibly matches TRBD1 or TRBD2 (5 bases each). The CDR3 spans 15 residues. Per the germline V gene, CDR1 is SGHRS and CDR2 is YFSETQ. Deletions cut 9 bases from V and 0 bases from J, with 15 bases between. The DNA of the CDR3 is TGCGCCACCGGGCCTGAGGGGTCGAACACCGGGGAGCTGTTTTTT. Translating gives CATGPEGSNTGELFF.

As regards this clonotype: One junction end does not reproduce the germline sequence, and a read error may be involved. The chain links TRBV19 to TRBJ2-1; 11 nucleotides line up with TRBD2. Germline CDR1 reads LNHDA; CDR2 reads SQIVND (reference sequence). The CDR3 sequence is 12 residues long. The CDR3 reads CARSIGLAGQFF. CDR3 sequence (DNA): TGTGCCAGAAGTATAGGACTAGCGGGTCAGTTCTTC.

This clonotype has ten or more counts. J is TRBJ2-7 and V is TRBV5-6; 10 bases map to TRBD1. V lost 0 bases, J lost 5 bases, and 2 bases stayed unmatched. Per germline, CDR1 SGHDT and CDR2 YYEEEE. The CDR3 loop spans 14 amino acids. The CDR3 region has the DNA TGTGCCAGCAGCTTGGTAGACAGGGGGCACGAGCAGTACTTC. Its translation: CASSLVDRGHEQYF.

CDR3 in DNA: TGTGCCAGCACCGCGAGAGGGGGGGCGGGAGATACGCAGTATTTT. Amino acid sequence: CASTARGGAGDTQYF. The chain carries TRBV12-3 or TRBV12-4 and TRBJ2-3, with D perhaps matching TRBD2 (7 bases). The ends were cut back, 7 bases at V and 5 bases at J, with 19 bases in the middle. The CDR3 has 15 amino acids.

This clonotype was found a few times. J is TRBJ2-5 and V is TRBV5-1; 9 bases are a match to TRBD1. Trimming took 2 bases from V and 3 from J; bases not matched to a gene: 5. Germline V CDR1 and CDR2: SGHRS, YFSETQ. This CDR3 region has 15 residues. The CDR3 DNA is TGCGCCAGCAGCTTAACAGGGACAGGGAAAGAGACCCAGTACTTC. It codes for CASSLTGTGKETQYF.

This clonotype showed up many times. The chain combines TRBV2 with TRBJ2-5; D might be TRBD1 or TRBD2, each matching 5 bases. The length of the CDR3 is 17 residues. CDR1 is SNHLY, CDR2 FYNNEI, per germline. V was pared by 0 bases and J by 3 bases, with 17 bases between. Written as DNA, the CDR3 is TGTGCCAGCAGTGAAGCGAGGGGTTGGGCCGGGGAAGAGACCCAGTACTTC. Translating it yields CASSEARGWAGEETQYF.

This clonotype occurred a few times. The chain has TRBV10-3 and TRBJ2-5, with D perhaps TRBD2 (5 bases). Deletions cut 8 bases from V and 0 bases from J, with 16 bases between. The CDR3 has 15 amino acids. The germline CDR1 and CDR2 sequences are ENHRY and SYGVKD. CDR3 amino acids: CAIADSPQDQETQYF. CDR3 in DNA: TGTGCCATCGCGGACTCGCCCCAAGACCAAGAGACCCAGTACTTC.

V is TRBV9 and J is TRBJ1-1; D gene uncertain. CDR1 SGDLS and CDR2 YYNGEE come from the germline V gene. Trimming left V 0 bases short and J 3 bases short, with 6 bases between. The CDR3 sequence is 13 residues long. This CDR3 is CASSVEWDTEAFF. In DNA, the CDR3 is TGTGCCAGCAGCGTAGAGTGGGACACTGAAGCTTTCTTT.

This clonotype has only a few counts. The chain employs TRBV12-3 or TRBV12-4 and TRBJ2-5; 7 bases align to TRBD2. The CDR3 loop spans 14 amino acids. V lost 6 bases and J lost 3; bases outside the gene matches: 7. The CDR3 bases are TGTGCCAGCAGCCCCCGGGACTACAAAGAGACCCAGTACTTC. It translates to CASSPRDYKETQYF.

The rearrangement links TRBV10-3 to TRBJ2-7; D could derive from TRBD1 or TRBD2 (5 bases each). The CDR3 extends over 15 amino acids. Germline CDR1 ENHRY, CDR2 SYGVKD. The V gene lost 3 bases and the J gene lost 1 base, with 13 bases spanning the gap. In DNA form, the CDR3 reads TGTGCCATCAGTGAAGGCTTTGGGGGTTCCTACGAGCAGTACTTC. This sequence encodes CAISEGFGGSYEQYF.

The rearrangement links TRBV12-5 to TRBJ2-1; D is ambiguous. The end of the DNA is better explained by TRBJ2-7, so the J call may be wrong. Germline V gene sequence: CDR1 LGHNT, CDR2 FRNRAP. The CDR3 has 13 amino acids. The CDR3, as DNA: TGTGCTAGTGGTTTGGACAGCCTCTACGAGCAGTACTTC. It yields the protein CASGLDSLYEQYF.

This clonotype was seen more than once but under ten times. This sequence joins TRBV12-5 and TRBJ2-5, with D possibly called TRBD1 or TRBD2 (6 bases each). The J call could be wrong; TRBJ2-1 is a better fit for the DNA end. The CDR3 sequence is 12 residues long. The germline gives CDR1 LGHNT, CDR2 FRNRAP. CDR3 nucleotide sequence: TGTGCTAGTGTTGAGGGGGGCAATGAGCAGTTCTTC. This gives the protein CASVEGGNEQFF.

This clonotype showed up just a few times. J is TRBJ2-1 and V is TRBV3-1, with D maybe TRBD2 (5 bases). The V gene's germline CDR1 is LGHDT and CDR2 YNNKEL (reference sequence). This CDR3 region has 16 residues. Trimming stripped 1 base from V and 0 bases from J, with 10 bases between. DNA of the CDR3: TGTGCCAGCAGCCAAGGTCTAGCCTTCTCCTACAATGAGCAGTTCTTC. As protein: CASSQGLAFSYNEQFF.

This clonotype turned up a few times. A read error may produce the germline difference seen at one junction end. This chain uses TRBV29-1 with TRBJ1-4, with a tentative D call TRBD1 (6 bases). The CDR3 runs 13 residues. From germline, CDR1 is SQVTM and CDR2 ANQGSEA. The CDR3 coding sequence is TGCAGCGTTGTGGACAGTTCGGGGGAAAGACTGTTTTTT. The encoded protein is CSVVDSSGERLFF. Looking up the rest from reference TRBV29-1 and TRBJ1-4 gives the full variable domain: SAVISQKPSRDICQRGTSLTIQCQVDSQVTMMFWYRQQPGQSLTLIATANQGSEATYESGFVIDKFPISRPNLTFSTLTVSNMSPEDSSIYLCSVVDSSGERLFFGSGTQLSVL.

The chain employs TRBV5-1 and TRBJ2-5; 14 nucleotides match TRBD2. With 7 bases clipped from V and 0 bases from J, the junction kept 8 bases outside the gene matches. CDR3 length: 17 residues. Germline lookup yields CDR1 SGHRS and CDR2 YFSETQ. The CDR3 DNA reads as TGCGCCAGCTCAACCGGACTAGCGGGAGGCAACCAAGAGACCCAGTACTTC. Translating gives CASSTGLAGGNQETQYF.

The chain uses TRBV6-5 and TRBJ2-3; 10 bases match TRBD2. The junction had 11 bases not matched to a gene; V was cut back by 4 bases and J by 7 bases. In germline, CDR1 is MNHEY, CDR2 SVGAGI. The CDR3 has 16 amino acids. Here the CDR3 reads CASSSLLAGTDHTQYF. In nucleotides, the CDR3 is TGTGCCAGCAGTTCCCTACTAGCGGGAACTGATCATACGCAGTATTTT.

This clonotype was observed a few times. This sequence joins TRBV15 and TRBJ2-1; D perhaps matches TRBD2 (5 bases). V gave up 0 bases and J gave up 2 bases, with 20 bases separating them. CDR1 is LNHNV, CDR2 YYDKDF, per germline (reference sequence). The CDR3 is 19 amino acids. Here the CDR3 reads CATSRDLGRTDTPYNEQFF. DNA of the CDR3: TGTGCCACCAGCAGAGATCTCGGGCGGACTGACACACCCTACAATGAGCAGTTCTTC.